The 10 T cell receptor beta chains presented below share a single source sample, sequenced in a study of immune evolution from preneoplasia to lung adenocarcinoma (dated by TCRdb to the early 2020s). Libraries were made using the immunoSEQ multiplex PCR assay. Drawn from immuneACCESS, this table holds only the in-frame rearrangements with V and J called that TCRdb kept. Clones are partly lost; checked studies trace under half to an unresolved V gene and leave the rest unexplained. The sample profile shows around 5,700 clones; 65% to 75% of them were found once. The ten largest clones represent around 9.5% of the sample. Sequenced sample: FFPE adjacent normal lung tissue. These receptors originate from a donor of 70 years or more with lung adenocarcinoma.

This clone was seen a single time. The chain joins TRBV10-3 to TRBJ1-2; 7 bases map to TRBD1. The V gene's germline CDR1 is ENHRY and CDR2 SYGVKD. The V segment lost 9 bases and the J segment 3 bases; nucleotides outside the gene matches: 4. The CDR3 loop spans 12 amino acids. This CDR3 is CAIAGTDYGYTF. The CDR3 DNA reads TGTGCCATTGCCGGGACAGACTATGGCTACACCTTC.

To note about this clone: The sample contains more than one DNA sequence encoding this CDR3. The J gene is TRBJ2-3, the V gene TRBV18; 14 bases line up with TRBD2. V dropped 6 bases and J dropped 6; count of bases not matched to a gene: 8. The CDR3 sequence is 16 residues long. Germline V CDR1 and CDR2: KGHSH, LQKENI. CDR3 sequence: CASSPGLAGVGDTQYF. The CDR3 DNA sequence: TGTGCCAGCTCGCCGGGACTAGCGGGAGTAGGGGATACGCAGTATTTT.

This sequence joins TRBV5-1 and TRBJ2-4; 16 nucleotides agree with TRBD2. CDR3 length equals 16 residues. The V gene end was trimmed by 4 bases and the J gene end by 9 bases; junction bases not matched to a gene: 7. Looked up from germline, CDR1 is SGHRS and CDR2 is YFSETQ. The chain's CDR3 is CASSTGTSGRDGIQYF. The CDR3 DNA is TGCGCCAGCAGCACAGGGACTAGCGGGAGGGATGGCATTCAGTACTTC. The whole variable domain, filled in from reference TRBV5-1 and TRBJ2-4, reads KAGVTQTPRYLIKTRGQQVTLSCSPISGHRSVSWYQQTPGQGLQFLFEYFSETQRNKGNFPGRFSGRQFSNSRSEMNVSTLELGDSALYLCASSTGTSGRDGIQYFGAGTRLSVL.

The J gene is TRBJ1-2, the V gene TRBV30; no reliable D call. The V gene's germline CDR1 is GTSNPN and CDR2 SVGIG (reference sequence). The V gene lost 5 bases and the J gene lost 7 bases, with 14 bases spanning the gap. The CDR3 has 12 amino acids. CDR3 protein: CAWAPLAAGYTF. DNA of the CDR3: TGTGCCTGGGCCCCCCTCGCCGCTGGCTACACCTTC.

This clone was seen once. The rearrangement joins TRBV15 to TRBJ1-4, with 7 bases aligning to TRBD1. This CDR3 comprises 19 residues. CDR1 is LNHNV and CDR2 is YYDKDF in the germline V gene (reference sequence). V lost 6 bases, J lost 7 bases, and 23 bases stayed unmatched. The CDR3 is CATSTDSTSTDRDGEKLFF. The CDR3 coding sequence is TGTGCCACCAGTACCGACTCAACATCGACCGACAGGGATGGTGAAAAACTGTTTTTT.

The rearrangement joins TRBV6-5 to TRBJ1-1, with 7 bases that match TRBD1. The V gene end was trimmed by 3 bases and the J gene end by 1 base; junction bases not matched to a gene: 5. The CDR3 sequence is 15 residues long. Germline CDR1 MNHEY, CDR2 SVGAGI. CDR3 amino acids: CASSYRQGGNTEAFF. DNA of the CDR3: TGTGCCAGCAGTTATCGACAGGGAGGGAACACTGAAGCTTTCTTT.

The rearrangement joins TRBV11-2 to TRBJ2-1; D uncertain. CDR1 and CDR2 from the germline V gene are SGHAT and FQNNGV. Between the trimmed V and J ends, which lost 2 bases and 6 bases, there was a span of 14 bases. This CDR3 is 15 amino acids long. The CDR3 reads CASSLFRAQGNEQFF. CDR3 nucleotides: TGTGCCAGCAGCTTATTCCGGGCCCAAGGCAATGAGCAGTTCTTC.

This chain connects TRBV7-3 to TRBJ1-1; no definite D call. Germline assignment: CDR1 SGHTA and CDR2 FQGTGA. The germline V and J ends were trimmed by 8 bases and 11 bases, with 9 bases remaining between them. The CDR3 length is 9 residues. DNA of the CDR3: TGTGCCAGCGGGAAATGGGCTTTCTTT. This gives the protein CASGKWAFF. The full variable domain, with the rest looked up from reference TRBV7-3 and TRBJ1-1, is GAGVSQTPSNKVTEKGKYVELRCDPISGHTALYWYRQSLGQGPEFLIYFQGTGAADDSGLPNDRFFAVRPEGSVSTLKIQRTERGDSAVYLCASGKWAFFGQGTRLTVV.

This rearrangement joins TRBV2 to TRBJ1-4, with TRBD1 matching over 11 bases. Trimming at V came to 1 base and at J to 8 bases, leaving 3 bases not matched to a gene. The CDR3 contains 15 residues. Germline CDR1 is SNHLY and CDR2 is FYNNEI. Here the CDR3 reads CASSEDRDRGEKLFF. The CDR3 nucleotides read TGTGCCAGCAGTGAAGATCGGGACAGGGGGGAAAAACTGTTTTTT. The full variable domain, in which reference TRBV2 and TRBJ1-4 provide the parts outside the CDR3, is EPEVTQTPSHQVTQMGQEVILRCVPISNHLYFYWYRQILGQKVEFLVSFYNNEISEKSEIFDDQFSVERPDGSNFTLKIRSTKLEDSAMYFCASSEDRDRGEKLFFGSGTQLSVL.

This clone was detected a few times. This chain connects TRBV5-1 to TRBJ1-2; D is unclear. This CDR3 has 15 amino acids. Trimming cost V 2 bases and J 4 bases, with 15 bases left between them. In germline, CDR1 is SGHRS, CDR2 YFSETQ. The CDR3 reads CASSFSAEDPYGYTF. Here the CDR3 DNA reads TGCGCCAGCAGCTTCTCAGCCGAGGACCCCTATGGCTACACCTTC.